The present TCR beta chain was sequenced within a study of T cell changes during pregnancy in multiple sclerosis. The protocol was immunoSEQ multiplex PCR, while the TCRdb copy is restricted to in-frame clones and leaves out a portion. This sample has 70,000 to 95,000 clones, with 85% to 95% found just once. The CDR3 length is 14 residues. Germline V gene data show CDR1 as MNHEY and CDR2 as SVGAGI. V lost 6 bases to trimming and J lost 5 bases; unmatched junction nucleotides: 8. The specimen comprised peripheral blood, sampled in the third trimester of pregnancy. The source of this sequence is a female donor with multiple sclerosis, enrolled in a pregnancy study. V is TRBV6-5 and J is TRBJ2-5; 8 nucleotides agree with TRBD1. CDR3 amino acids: CASRPQGATETQYF. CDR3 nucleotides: TGTGCCAGCAGACCCCAGGGGGCGACGGAGACCCAGTACTTC.